This TCR beta chain is drawn from a study of T cells after yellow fever vaccination (dated by TCRdb to 2018 to 2020). General notes on the study: The SMART-Seq v4 Ultra Low Input RNA kit was used to prepare libraries from fractions with low cell numbers. To track T-cell clones before and after primary and booster YFV17D yellow fever vaccination, bulk TCR alpha and beta repertoires were sequenced longitudinally. Two healthy male donors, one aged 18 to 29 and one aged 30 to 40 years, were included in the cohort. Blood samples were taken at several timepoints before and after primary and secondary immunization, and bulk PBMC replicates and cell subsets were isolated.

This clonotype was observed a handful of times. Its antigen is not yet known. Base qualities are missing; no much larger clone stands one base away. The research as a whole found: The secondary T-cell response was found to be weaker but faster than the primary response, with a peak reached on day 5 rather than on day 15. Because abundant contaminating clonotypes from the bulk population could be contained in FACS-sorted repertoires, computational filtering was required. A small share of clonotypes occurred in both CD4 and CD8 compartments, likely arising from convergent recombination. After the booster, most clones that had expanded after primary vaccination were detected again (approximately 97% of CD4 and around nine tenths of CD8), suggesting broad maintenance of memory. The study included only two donors, which limits how far the findings can be generalized.

TCR cDNA was made using 5'RACE template switching, a step that added a universal primer site and unique molecular identifiers. Priming of cDNA synthesis was performed from both the TCR alpha and TCR beta constant segments. Two PCR steps were used to amplify libraries, with sample barcodes and sequencing adapters being added in the second step. Sequencing of libraries was performed on Illumina HiSeq 2500 (2x100 bp) or NovaSeq (2x150 bp). In the authors' own workflow: MIGEC handled demultiplexing of reads and collapsing into UMI consensus sequences, while MiXCR performed V(D)J alignment. Vaccine-responding clonotypes were identified with edgeR using replicate PBMC samples, with FDR below 0.01 and a log2 fold change above 5 up to day 15 being required. Each bulk clonotype received a CD4 or CD8 identity based on whether the sequenced CD4 or CD8 repertoire contained that clonotype at higher abundance. Using fastp at Q25 and MiXCR, TCRdb reprocessed the public reads and kept productive beta chains. Each entry is one CDR3 protein sequence, shown with its most common DNA and genes. TCRdb, not the original authors, processed these V and J calls. The sample table holds more than 90,000 distinct CDR3 sequences, of which 8% to 9.5% were seen once. The leading ten clones occupy about 25% of the sample.

This specimen's treatment or condition label, per the study, means: live attenuated yellow fever vaccine strain. PBMCs were isolated from peripheral blood using a standard Ficoll-Paque protocol. Dynabeads CD4 and CD8 positive selection kits were used to isolate the CD4 and CD8 T-cell fractions. TriZol was used to extract RNA from bulk PBMCs, CD4 and CD8 fractions, and dextramer-positive and dextramer-negative fractions. The source is a man aged 25 to 40 who received the YFV17D yellow fever vaccine. Specimen: CD8+ T cells sorted from PBMCs, collected 45 days after the yellow fever booster vaccination.

The CDR3 loop reads CASSLTGTGANVLTF. The bases read TGTGCCAGCAGCCTAACAGGGACCGGGGCCAACGTCCTGACTTTC. Recombination connected TRBV6-1 to TRBJ2-6; TRBD1 might be the D gene, on 6 matching bases. V gives up 6 bases and J gives up 4 bases, and the segment between their germline ends measures 13 bases. Per the germline V gene, MNHNS is the CDR1 and SASEGT is the CDR2. Counted from cysteine to phenylalanine, this CDR3 has 15 amino acids. The sequence is cut down to CDR3 DNA, 45 bases in frame from base 1.